The rows below give T cell receptor beta chains drawn from one sample of a study of shared clonotypes between healthy human individuals. The protocol was immunoSEQ multiplex PCR, while the TCRdb copy is restricted to in-frame clones and leaves out a portion. The table lists approximately 2.5 million clones, around 90% of them singletons. The sample comprised naive CD4+ T cells sorted from blood. Source of these receptors: a man aged 18 to 29 in good health. CDR3s include the opening cysteine and the closing phenylalanine or tryptophan. The D gene is left open where the match is weak. Some rows have no size entry. The others give once, few or many, or a class for an expanded clone.

d_call,clone_size,j_call,v_call,cdr3_nt,cdr3_aa
TRBD1,NA,TRBJ1-2,TRBV5-6,TGTGCCAGCAGCTCCCACCGGTCGGGACAGGCCTATGGCTACACCTTC,CASSSHRSGQAYGYTF
TRBD1,NA,TRBJ2-2,TRBV5-4,TGTGCCAGCAGAACAGGGGGCGCATCGAACACCGGGGAGCTGTTTTTT,CASRTGGASNTGELFF
NA,NA,TRBJ1-2,TRBV5-1,TGCGCCAGCAGCTTGGCGCTTTCAGGGGATGGTGGCTACACCTTC,CASSLALSGDGGYTF
TRBD1,once,TRBJ1-5,TRBV4-1,TGCGCCAGCAGCACCCGGGACAGGGGGTCGTCGCAGCCCCAGCATTTT,CASSTRDRGSSQPQHF
NA,NA,TRBJ2-7,TRBV11-2,TGTGCCAGCAGCTTAGGTGCCCAGAGCTACGAGCAGTACTTC,CASSLGAQSYEQYF
NA,once,TRBJ1-1,TRBV4-1,TGCGCCAGCAGCCAAGAGGCAGCCTTGAACACTGAAGCTTTCTTT,CASSQEAALNTEAFF
TRBD2,NA,TRBJ2-3,TRBV2,TGTGCCAGCAGTGAACCAAACGGACTAGCGGCTAGCACAGATACGCAGTATTTT,CASSEPNGLAASTDTQYF
NA,NA,TRBJ1-4,TRBV7-6,TGTGCCAGCAGCTTAGTATTGGGGGATGAAAAACTGTTTTTT,CASSLVLGDEKLFF
NA,NA,TRBJ1-1,TRBV5-6,TGTGCCAGCAGCTACTCCGGGACATTGGGTGGGGGAGCTTTCTTT,CASSYSGTLGGGAFF
TRBD1,few,TRBJ2-3,TRBV6-1,TGTGCCAGCGTCCCGGGACAGGCAGATACGCAGTATTTT,CASVPGQADTQYF
TRBD1,few,TRBJ1-2,TRBV2,TGTGCCAGCAGGACCGGGACAGGCTATGGCTACACCTTC,CASRTGTGYGYTF
TRBD2,NA,TRBJ2-3,TRBV5-1,TGCGCCAGCAGCTTGGAACTAGCGGGTCCAAGCACAGATACGCAGTATTTT,CASSLELAGPSTDTQYF
TRBD1,once,TRBJ1-4,TRBV19,TGTGCCAGTAGTGTCCACAGGGGTAAAATTGAAAAACTGTTTTTT,CASSVHRGKIEKLFF
NA,NA,TRBJ2-2,TRBV30,TGTGCCTGGAGGGGAGGGGGATCTTGGACCGGGGAGCTGTTTTTT,CAWRGGGSWTGELFF
TRBD2,NA,TRBJ2-3,TRBV10-3,TGTGCCATCAGTATGACTAGCGGGAGGGCCGAGAGTACAGATACGCAGTATTTT,CAISMTSGRAESTDTQYF
TRBD2,NA,TRBJ2-7,TRBV2,TGTGCCAGCATCTGGACTAGCGGGGACGAGCAGTACTTC,CASIWTSGDEQYF
NA,NA,TRBJ2-7,TRBV6-5,TGTGCCAGCAGTTCCGCCATAATTCATTACGAGCAGTACTTC,CASSSAIIHYEQYF
TRBD1,NA,TRBJ1-1,TRBV6-5,TGTGCCAGCAGTTACTTCACAGGGGGAATAGGCACTGAAGCTTTCTTT,CASSYFTGGIGTEAFF
NA,NA,TRBJ2-5,TRBV6-5,TGTGCCAGCAGACCGGACAGGCGGGGGAGAGAGACCCAGTACTTC,CASRPDRRGRETQYF
NA,NA,TRBJ1-4,TRBV23-1,TGCGCCAGCAGTCAATCCCCTGACAAAGCGACGGGCGGCGGGGGAAAACTGTTTTTT,CASSQSPDKATGGGGKLFF
TRBD2,NA,TRBJ2-3,TRBV10-3,TGTGCCATCACTAGCGGGAGGGCCCCCGACGCAGATACGCAGTATTTT,CAITSGRAPDADTQYF
NA,once,TRBJ1-1,TRBV5-4,TGTGCCAGCAGCCCCGGGACGGTGAACACTGAAGCTTTCTTT,CASSPGTVNTEAFF
NA,NA,TRBJ1-4,TRBV2,TGTGCCAGCAGTGAAGTTAGGGCAGCTAATGAAAAACTGTTTTTT,CASSEVRAANEKLFF
NA,NA,TRBJ1-2,TRBV28,TGTGCCAGCAGTTTAACAGGGAGGGGTGGCTACACCTTC,CASSLTGRGGYTF
NA,once,TRBJ2-7,TRBV21-1,TGTGCCAGCAGCACCGAGCGGGAAGCGGGGGCAGGTTACGAGCAGTACTTC,CASSTEREAGAGYEQYF
NA,NA,TRBJ2-5,TRBV4-2,TGTGCCAGCAGCCAAGCCTCCTGGGAGGCGGGGAGGGAGACCCAGTACTTC,CASSQASWEAGRETQYF
TRBD2,NA,TRBJ2-3,TRBV5-1,TGCGCCAGCAGACCGAGCGGGAGCCGCGCAGATACGCAGTATTTT,CASRPSGSRADTQYF
NA,NA,TRBJ2-7,TRBV2,TGTGCCAGCAGTGAACAGGGTCGGGTAGAAGAGCAGTACTTC,CASSEQGRVEEQYF
TRBD2,NA,TRBJ2-1,TRBV28,TGTGCCAGCAGTTCAGCGGGGGGATCCTACAATGAGCAGTTCTTC,CASSSAGGSYNEQFF
NA,NA,TRBJ2-1,TRBV2,TGTGCCAGCATAACGGGACCTCCCTACAATGAGCAGTTCTTC,CASITGPPYNEQFF
NA,NA,TRBJ1-2,TRBV6-5,TGTGCCAGCAGTTACTCCCCGGCGGGACACTATGGCTACACCTTC,CASSYSPAGHYGYTF
NA,NA,TRBJ2-7,TRBV7-2,TGTGCCAGCAGCTTAGGGTCCACGAGCTCCTACGAGCAGTACTTC,CASSLGSTSSYEQYF
TRBD1,NA,TRBJ1-1,TRBV7-9,TGTGCCAGCAGCTCGGGACTGACAGGGGTCAGGTATGACTCTGAAGCTTTCTTT,CASSSGLTGVRYDSEAFF
TRBD2,NA,TRBJ2-1,TRBV9,TGTGCCAGCAGCTCGGGACTAGCGGAACCGGTTGAGCAGTTCTTC,CASSSGLAEPVEQFF
TRBD2,NA,TRBJ2-7,TRBV27,TGTGCCAGCAGTTTGAGTAGCGGGTACTCCTACGAGCAGTACTTC,CASSLSSGYSYEQYF
NA,NA,TRBJ2-4,TRBV11-2,TGTGCCAGCAGCTCTATAGACAGGGCCAAAAACATTCAGTACTTC,CASSSIDRAKNIQYF
TRBD1,NA,TRBJ1-1,TRBV19,TGTGCCAGTAGTTCCGGACAGGGGAAGTTTAACACTGAAGCTTTCTTT,CASSSGQGKFNTEAFF
NA,NA,TRBJ1-5,TRBV10-3,TGTGCCATCAGTGAGCCGGGGCAGCCCCAGCATTTT,CAISEPGQPQHF
NA,NA,TRBJ2-7,TRBV30,TGTGCCTGGAGTCCGCCCCGACAGGCTGGGTCCTACGAGCAGTACTTC,CAWSPPRQAGSYEQYF
NA,once,TRBJ2-7,TRBV13,TGTGCCAGCAGCTTAGGACTGGCGATCTCGATCTCCTACGAGCAGTACTTC,CASSLGLAISISYEQYF
TRBD1,NA,TRBJ1-1,TRBV28,TGTGCCAGCAGTTTGACAGGGGTAACTGAAGCTTTCTTT,CASSLTGVTEAFF
NA,NA,TRBJ2-2,TRBV11-2,TGTGCCAGCAGCTTAGAGGGAGCTAGAGGTTTGGCCGGGGAGCTGTTTTTT,CASSLEGARGLAGELFF
NA,NA,TRBJ2-1,TRBV28,TGTGCCGGATCCCCCCCCAGGGGCGGGGAGCAGTTCTTC,CAGSPPRGGEQFF
TRBD1,NA,TRBJ1-2,TRBV29-1,TGCAGCGCCCAGCCCCGGACAGGGAAGGGCTACACCTTC,CSAQPRTGKGYTF
TRBD2,once,TRBJ2-7,TRBV10-1,TGCGCCAGCAGACAACGAGGACTAGCGGGGGCGAGGTCCTACGAGCAGTACTTC,CASRQRGLAGARSYEQYF
TRBD2,NA,TRBJ2-3,TRBV7-9,TGTGCCAGCAGCTTACTAGCGGGAGGGTCAGATACGCAGTATTTT,CASSLLAGGSDTQYF
NA,NA,TRBJ1-3,TRBV7-2,TGTGCCAGCAGCGCGACCAGGGGCGCTAGTGGAAACACCATATATTTT,CASSATRGASGNTIYF